This T cell receptor beta chain is drawn from a study of T cells after yellow fever vaccination (dated by TCRdb to the late 2010s). A note on the overall study: The SMART-Seq v4 Ultra Low Input RNA kit was used to prepare libraries from fractions with low cell numbers. To track T-cell clones before and after primary and booster YFV17D yellow fever vaccination, bulk TCR alpha and beta repertoires were sequenced longitudinally. Two healthy male donors, one aged 18 to 30 and one aged 30 to 40 years, made up the cohort. Blood was drawn at multiple timepoints before and after primary and secondary immunization, with bulk PBMC replicates and cell subsets isolated. Study-level results and caveats: Compared with the primary T-cell response, the secondary T-cell response was weaker but faster, peaking on day 5 rather than day 15. Computational filtering was needed because FACS-sorted repertoires could contain abundant contaminating clonotypes from the bulk population. After the booster, most clones that had expanded after primary vaccination were detected again (roughly 96% of CD4 and roughly 86% of CD8), suggesting broad maintenance of memory. Because the study included only a couple of donors, the extent to which the findings can be generalized is limited. A small share of clonotypes occurred in both CD4 and CD8 compartments, likely arising from convergent recombination.

Trimmed from V: 3 bases; trimmed from J: 5 bases; junction bases lacking a gene match: 3. In the germline V gene (reference sequence), CDR1 corresponds to MNHEY and CDR2 to SMNVEV. The CDR3 goes from the cysteine to the phenylalanine over 13 residues. The DNA shown is the 39-base CDR3, in frame from base 1. TCR cDNA was synthesized by 5'RACE template switching, which introduced a universal primer site and unique molecular identifiers. Priming of cDNA synthesis was performed from both the TCR alpha and TCR beta constant segments. Library amplification used two PCR steps, and the second PCR step added sample barcodes and sequencing adapters. Sequencing of libraries was done on Illumina HiSeq 2500 (2x100 bp) or NovaSeq (2x150 bp). The published analysis was carried out like this. Demultiplexing of reads and collapsing into UMI consensus sequences were performed with MIGEC, and V(D)J alignment was carried out with MiXCR. Using edgeR on replicate PBMC samples, clonotypes were called vaccine-responding if FDR was below 0.01 and the log2 fold change was above 5 up to day 15. Each bulk clonotype received a CD4 or CD8 identity based on whether the sequenced CD4 or CD8 repertoire contained that clonotype at higher abundance. TCRdb reanalyzed the raw reads on its own, using fastp at Q25 for trimming and MiXCR for clone calling, and kept in-frame beta chains. Each entry is one CDR3 protein sequence, shown with its most common DNA and genes. The V and J calls come from TCRdb's annotation, not from the publication. For this sample there are under 550,000 distinct CDR3 sequences; just over 20% appear just once. The ten largest account for about 17% of the sample.

This specimen's treatment or condition label, per the study, means: live attenuated yellow fever vaccine strain. At every blood-draw timepoint, two biological replicates of bulk PBMCs were collected. PBMCs were isolated from peripheral blood using a standard Ficoll-Paque protocol. TriZol was used to extract RNA from bulk PBMCs, from CD4 and CD8 fractions, and from dextramer-positive and dextramer-negative fractions. About this clonotype itself: Its antigen is not yet known. The input lacks base qualities; no much larger clone sits a single base away.

This chain joins TRBV27 to TRBJ2-5; TRBD2 lines up with 7 middle nucleotides. This receptor was taken from a man aged 18 to 29 who received the YFV17D yellow fever vaccine. This specimen was PBMCs, taken roughly 20 days after the first yellow fever vaccination. CDR3 sequence: CASSFEAGETQYF. In nucleotides, the sequence is TGTGCCAGCAGTTTTGAAGCGGGGGAGACCCAGTACTTC.